The sequence of this T cell receptor beta chain was determined in a study of blood T cell repertoires in COVID-19. For the study at large: There were acute and convalescent COVID-19 samples, and they came from the United States, Italy and Spain. The cDNA or gDNA used as material had been derived from T cells, B-cell-depleted T cells, or PBMCs.

V shed 7 bases and J shed 0 bases, with 15 bases lying between them. Germline values: CDR1 SNHLY, CDR2 FYNNEI. This CDR3 region has 15 residues. Sequencing was performed with immunoSEQ multiplex PCR; in TCRdb, only in-frame clones are kept and a portion is missing. The sample has approximately 150,000 clones; about 85% are singletons. This TCR derives from a woman in her 40s who had recovered from COVID-19. The sequencing sample was made of PBMCs or T cells enriched from blood (not recorded which). The chain joins TRBV2 to TRBJ2-5; D perhaps matches TRBD1 (5 bases). CDR3 protein: CASTALGLDQETQYF. CDR3 DNA: TGTGCCAGCACCGCCCTGGGGCTAGACCAAGAGACCCAGTACTTC.